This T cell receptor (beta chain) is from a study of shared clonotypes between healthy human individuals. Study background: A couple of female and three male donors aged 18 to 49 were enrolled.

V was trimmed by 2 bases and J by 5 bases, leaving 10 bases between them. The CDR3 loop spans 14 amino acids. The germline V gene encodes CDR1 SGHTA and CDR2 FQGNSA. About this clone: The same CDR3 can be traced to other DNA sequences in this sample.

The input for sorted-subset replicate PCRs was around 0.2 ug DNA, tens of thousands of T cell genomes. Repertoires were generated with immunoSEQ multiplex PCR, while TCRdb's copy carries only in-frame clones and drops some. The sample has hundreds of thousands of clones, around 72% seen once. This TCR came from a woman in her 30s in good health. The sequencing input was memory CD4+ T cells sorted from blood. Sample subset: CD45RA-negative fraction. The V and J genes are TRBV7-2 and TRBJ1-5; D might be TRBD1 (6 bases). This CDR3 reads CASSLRQGYQPQHF. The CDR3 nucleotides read TGTGCCAGCAGCTTACGCCAGGGGTATCAGCCCCAGCATTTT.